Described below is a single T cell receptor (beta chain) sequence and its context. Germline V gene sequence: CDR1 SGHAT, CDR2 FQDESV (reference sequence). With V trimmed by 1 base and J by 2 bases, 11 bases remained unmatched. This CDR3 contains 18 residues. The data belong to a study of T-cell reconstitution after alpha-beta-depleted transplantation in children. A library of TCRbeta sequences, prepared with unique molecular identifiers, was generated. TCRdb analysed the PCR reads with MiXCR anew, one entry per CDR3 protein. The sample holds some 500,000 distinct CDR3 sequences, around 17% seen once. The rearrangement links TRBV11-1 to TRBJ1-5; 7 bases align to TRBD1. The sequence was obtained from a human donor who donated a stem cell graft to a child with acute lymphoblastic leukemia. This specimen was PBMCs from the stem cell graft donor, taken from the stem cell graft. The CDR3 sequence: CASSLVREGAEGNQPQHF. The CDR3 DNA reads TGTGCCAGCAGCTTAGTTCGGGAGGGGGCAGAGGGCAATCAGCCCCAGCATTTT.